The rows below give T cell receptor beta chains drawn from one sample of a study of T cells expressing NK-cell markers. From its re-call of the 5' RACE reads, TCRdb lists each CDR3 protein once, without DNA. The sample table sets out some 600,000 distinct CDR3 sequences. The specimen sequenced was blood T cells: a sorted CD56 or NKG2C T cell subset, CD4+ or CD8+ T cells, or bulk PBMC T cells (not recorded which). Receptors were obtained from a man younger than 35 in good health. The CDR3 runs from the conserved cysteine through the conserved F or W. Fields, in order: J gene, V gene, CDR3 protein.

TRBJ2-5 TRBV27 CASSLVPARGTQYF
TRBJ1-2 TRBV4-2 CASSQDGGQGARYGGYTF
TRBJ1-3 TRBV3-1 CASSLRRSPSSGNTIYF
TRBJ2-6 TRBV24-1 CATRAPGANVLTF
TRBJ2-3 TRBV7-8 CASSLAGVTGGDTQYF
TRBJ2-3 TRBV20-1 CSADTGTYTATDTQYF
TRBJ2-3 TRBV27 CASSLRLSRDTQYF
TRBJ1-2 TRBV20-1 CSAESDRDRGPYGYTF
TRBJ2-7 TRBV15 CATSRPNRGSYEQYF
TRBJ1-1 TRBV7-2 CASRRPSEAFF
TRBJ2-7 TRBV28 CASSDSLLGVYEQYF
TRBJ2-2 TRBV20-1 CSARPVTRETGELFF
TRBJ2-1 TRBV6-5 CASSYGGLAGWFF
TRBJ2-1 TRBV20-1 CSAPKAGRREQFF
TRBJ2-5 TRBV29-1 CSVESGRQETQYF
TRBJ2-2 TRBV20-1 CSARVSRTSGIPGELFF
TRBJ2-1 TRBV6-5 CASSYLNAIEQFF
TRBJ2-2 TRBV12-3/TRBV12-4 CASSDPQRDISGELFF
TRBJ2-1 TRBV7-9 CASSSNRAGGYNEQFF
TRBJ2-7 TRBV20-1 CSARMVGSYEQYF
TRBJ2-1 TRBV12-3/TRBV12-4 CASRHREAYNEQFF
TRBJ2-5 TRBV4-3 CASSQELASTSSGETQYF
TRBJ2-1 TRBV6-5 CASSLRQNSNNEQFF
TRBJ2-2 TRBV4-1 CASSPGQGLKDTGELFF
TRBJ2-3 TRBV7-8 CASSLVAGGRGRTDTQYF
TRBJ2-5 TRBV3-1 CASSRGATQETQYF
TRBJ2-7 TRBV1 CTSPVSGGSYEQYF
TRBJ2-3 TRBV7-2 CASSPARTTDTQYF
TRBJ1-1 TRBV12-3/TRBV12-4 CASSFFRGVMNTEAFF
TRBJ2-7 TRBV18 CASSLRAKEGEQYF
TRBJ2-2 TRBV18 CASSPLPSGELFF
TRBJ2-7 TRBV12-3/TRBV12-4 CASSRDGSGGQYF
TRBJ1-1 TRBV12-3/TRBV12-4 CASAGAQGITEAFF
TRBJ2-1 TRBV6-1 CATMGGGGEQFF
TRBJ1-6 TRBV6-1 CASSPAGVSPLHF
TRBJ2-7 TRBV13 CASSRRDRRTYEQYF
TRBJ2-1 TRBV18 CASSPPPLNEQFF
TRBJ2-1 TRBV2 CASCRDRRPWGGLHNEQFF
TRBJ2-7 TRBV14 CASSQDPIAISYEQYF
TRBJ2-2 TRBV24-1 CATSDRTSANTGELFF
TRBJ2-2 TRBV15 CATRQGAQTGELFF
TRBJ2-3 TRBV5-1 CASRGTAQITQYF
TRBJ2-1 TRBV2 CASSEAGSSFGNEQFF
TRBJ2-5 TRBV11-2 CASSFRRETQYF
TRBJ2-1 TRBV6-2/TRBV6-3 CASSRHSPADNEQFF
TRBJ1-2 TRBV20-1 CSARDLDTRYTF
TRBJ2-2 TRBV5-4 CASSPGQTMNTGELFF
TRBJ1-1 TRBV5-1 CASSLGQGGTEAFF
TRBJ2-1 TRBV29-1 CSVVFVAGWGNEQFF
TRBJ2-5 TRBV24-1 CATSDPGLAEQETQYF
TRBJ2-1 TRBV13 CASSGRGKYNEQFF
TRBJ2-6 TRBV13 CASSIPGGAGANVLTF
TRBJ2-3 TRBV18 CASSRSGRTSTDTQYF